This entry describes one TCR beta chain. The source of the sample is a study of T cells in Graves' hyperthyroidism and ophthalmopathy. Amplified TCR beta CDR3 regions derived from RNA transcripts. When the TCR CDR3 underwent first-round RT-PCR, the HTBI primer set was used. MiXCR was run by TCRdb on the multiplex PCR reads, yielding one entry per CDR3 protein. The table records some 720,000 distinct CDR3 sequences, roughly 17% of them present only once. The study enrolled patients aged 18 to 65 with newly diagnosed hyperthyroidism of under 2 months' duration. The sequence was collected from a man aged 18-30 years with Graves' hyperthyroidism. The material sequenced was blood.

The chain's CDR3 is CASPITSGYTGELFF. DNA of the CDR3: TGTGCCAGTCCCATTACTAGCGGCTACACCGGGGAGCTGTTTTTT. The V gene is TRBV28, the J gene TRBJ2-2; 8 bases match TRBD2. The CDR3 is made up of 15 amino acids. Looked up from germline, CDR1 is MDHEN and CDR2 is SYDVKM. Trimming cost V 9 bases and J 3 bases; bases outside gene matches: 9. Full variable domain (outside the CDR3, taken from reference TRBV28 and TRBJ2-2): DVKVTQSSRYLVKRTGEKVFLECVQDMDHENMFWYRQDPGLGLRLIYFSYDVKMKEKGDIPEGYSVSREKKERFSLILESASTNQTSMYLCASPITSGYTGELFFGEGSRLTVL.